This is a list of T cell receptor beta chains from one sample in a study of cytomegalovirus exposure and HLA in healthy donors. TCRdb keeps only in-frame clones here, not all; method: immunoSEQ multiplex PCR. The sample lists roughly 160,000 clones, roughly 80% occurring once. Sequencing was done on a sample of PBMCs. The receptors come from a male donor in good health and CMV-seropositive. The CDR3 runs from the conserved cysteine through the conserved F or W. D genes are given only for firm matches. For some rows the clone size is stated as once, few or many, or as a class when expanded; others skip it.

15	TRBV6-6	TRBD1	TRBJ1-1	.	TGTGCCAGCAGCCGATCAACAGGGGGATGGACTGAAGCTTTCTTT	CASSRSTGGWTEAFF
15	TRBV18	.	TRBJ2-7	.	TGTGCCAGCTCACCACGCGGGGCAAGCTCCTACGAGCAGTACTTC	CASSPRGASSYEQYF
19	TRBV13	TRBD2	TRBJ2-1	.	TGTGCCAGCAGCCTAATGACAGCGGGGCCGGAGAGCTCCTACAATGAGCAGTTCTTC	CASSLMTAGPESSYNEQFF
19	TRBV2	TRBD2	TRBJ2-2	.	TGTGCCAGCAGTGAAAGGGGGAGACTAGCGGGAGGGCGATCCGGGGAGCTGTTTTTT	CASSERGRLAGGRSGELFF
16	TRBV5-1	TRBD1	TRBJ2-3	.	TGCGCCAGCAGCTTGGTCTACAGGGGGAGCACAGATACGCAGTATTTT	CASSLVYRGSTDTQYF
14	TRBV19	.	TRBJ1-2	.	TGTGCCAGTAGTATTACGGGCAGGGGACCTGGCTACACCTTC	CASSITGRGPGYTF
14	TRBV10-3	.	TRBJ1-5	.	TGTGCCATCAGGGACAGAGATAGCAATCAGCCCCAGCATTTT	CAIRDRDSNQPQHF
15	TRBV6-4	.	TRBJ1-2	once	TGTGCCAGCAGTGAGACCCCGGACAGCTTCTATGGCTACACCTTC	CASSETPDSFYGYTF
14	TRBV4-3	.	TRBJ2-7	.	TGCGCCAGCAGCCAAGACGCAAGGGGGTACGAGCAGTACTTC	CASSQDARGYEQYF
12	TRBV7-2	.	TRBJ2-7	.	TGTGCCAGCAGCTTGTCAGGGAACGAGCAGTACTTC	CASSLSGNEQYF
15	TRBV28	.	TRBJ2-4	.	TGTGCCAGCAGTCTAGCGGTGGGGGGCGGAAACATTCAGTACTTC	CASSLAVGGGNIQYF